Listed below are T cell receptor beta chains from one sample, sequenced in a study of beta chain features in type 1 diabetes. Sequenced by immunoSEQ multiplex PCR; TCRdb stores in-frame clones only, minus some. Here the sample spans a few hundred thousand clones, 10% to 15% being singletons. Sequenced: naive CD4+ T cells from blood. These receptor sequences come from a man younger than 30 in good health. Both conserved end residues are part of each CDR3. D genes are given only for firm matches. The listing skips clone size in some rows; elsewhere it reads once, few, many or a size class.

D gene	V gene	clone size	J gene	CDR3 DNA	CDR3 protein
TRBD1	TRBV19	-	TRBJ1-5	TGTGCCAGTAGTTTAAGGACAGGGTGGGATCAGCCCCAGCATTTT	CASSLRTGWDQPQHF
TRBD1	TRBV5-4	-	TRBJ2-4	TGTGCCAGCAGCCGGACAGGGGGCACCGAAAACATTCAGTACTTC	CASSRTGGTENIQYF
-	TRBV30	few	TRBJ1-6	TGTGCCTGGAGGAGTAATTCACCCCTCCACTTT	CAWRSNSPLHF
TRBD2	TRBV7-2	-	TRBJ2-5	TGTGCCAGCAGAGCGGGGGGGCGCGAGACCCAGTACTTC	CASRAGGRETQYF
TRBD1	TRBV6-6	few	TRBJ2-6	TGTGCCGGCCGGGACAGGAGCTCTGGGGCCAACGTCCTGACTTTC	CAGRDRSSGANVLTF
TRBD1	TRBV6-5	few	TRBJ1-2	TGTGCCAGCAGTTACGCCCGGGACAGGGCCGGTGGCTACACCTTC	CASSYARDRAGGYTF
-	TRBV7-7	-	TRBJ2-5	TGTGCTAGCAGCTTAGGAGGGACAGAACAAGAGACCCAGTACTTC	CASSLGGTEQETQYF
-	TRBV7-9	-	TRBJ2-7	TGTGCCAGCAGCTCTTTTTTCCGCCGGGACTCCTACGAGCAGTACTTC	CASSSFFRRDSYEQYF
-	TRBV5-1	few	TRBJ2-5	TGCGCCAGCAGCCCCCGGGACCAAGAGACCCAGTACTTC	CASSPRDQETQYF
TRBD1	TRBV6-5	-	TRBJ2-5	TGTGCCAGCAGTACGGGACAGGGGTCTTGGGAGACCCAGTACTTC	CASSTGQGSWETQYF
-	TRBV29-1	-	TRBJ1-4	TGCAGCGCCCTGGGGGGTGAAAAACTGTTTTTT	CSALGGEKLFF
TRBD1	TRBV4-1	few	TRBJ1-2	TGCGCCAGCAGCCGAGCACAGGGGGCGTTTGGTGGCTACACCTTC	CASSRAQGAFGGYTF
-	TRBV28	few	TRBJ2-7	TGTGCCAGCGAGGGGACAACCGCCTACGAGCAGTACTTC	CASEGTTAYEQYF
-	TRBV19	-	TRBJ2-5	TGTGCCAGTAGTGTAACCGGGACAATACAAGAGACCCAGTACTTC	CASSVTGTIQETQYF
TRBD2	TRBV7-2	-	TRBJ2-1	TGTGCCAGCAGCTGGAGCGGGGGGGCCGAGGATGAGCAGTTCTTC	CASSWSGGAEDEQFF